Below are 7 T cell receptor beta chains sequenced from a single sample in a study of T cell responses to AZD1222 COVID-19 vaccine. Data came from immunoSEQ multiplex PCR; TCRdb stores just in-frame clones and leaves some out. The data show approximately 81,000 clones, with around four fifths seen just once and approximately 1.4% held by the top ten. Here the sequenced sample was peripheral blood, taken 28 days after the second AZD1222 dose. These TCRs come from an adult who received the AZD1222 COVID-19 vaccine.

The chain uses TRBV9 and TRBJ2-1; D remains ambiguous. V was shortened by 2 bases and J by 1 base, with 4 bases between the two germline ends. The CDR3 runs to 13 residues. The germline CDR1 and CDR2 sequences are SGDLS and YYNGEE. The CDR3 nucleotides are TGTGCCAGCAGCGTGGGGTCCTACAATGAGCAGTTCTTC. Translation gives CASSVGSYNEQFF.

V gene TRBV28 combines with J gene TRBJ1-1, with D unclear. This CDR3 is built from 13 residues. Germline CDR1 MDHEN, CDR2 SYDVKM. Trimming removed 5 bases from V and 4 bases from J, with 11 bases in between. CDR3 sequence (DNA): TGTGCCAGCAGTCCGAGGAAGGGCACTGAAGCTTTCTTT. Encoded protein: CASSPRKGTEAFF.

V gene TRBV25-1 combines with J gene TRBJ1-1; TRBD1 matches 8 bases. In germline, CDR1 is MGHDK, CDR2 SYGVNS. The ends lost 6 bases at V and 4 bases at J; junction bases unmatched: 7. The CDR3 extends over 14 amino acids. DNA for the CDR3: TGTGCCAGCAGGCAAACAGGGGGTCTCACTGAAGCTTTCTTT. The encoded protein is CASRQTGGLTEAFF.

V usage is TRBV5-6 and J usage is TRBJ2-7; tentatively, D is TRBD1 or TRBD2 (5 bases each). CDR3 length: 14 amino acids. Between the trimmed V and J ends, which lost 3 bases and 6 bases, there was a span of 16 bases. Germline V gene sequence: CDR1 SGHDT, CDR2 YYEEEE. The CDR3 sequence: CASSSPGRGFEQYF. The CDR3 bases are TGTGCCAGCAGCTCTCCGGGACGTGGGTTCGAGCAGTACTTC.

This chain joins TRBV10-3 and TRBJ2-3; D is unresolved. The CDR3 length is 12 residues. Germline lookup yields CDR1 ENHRY and CDR2 SYGVKD. Trimming stripped 4 bases from V and 0 bases from J, with 2 bases between. The CDR3 bases are TGTGCCATCAGTGTTAGCACAGATACGCAGTATTTT. This translates into CAISVSTDTQYF.

The chain joins TRBV4-3 to TRBJ2-2; no firm D call. Trimming pared 2 bases from V and 1 base from J, leaving 11 bases between. The CDR3 loop spans 16 amino acids. The germline V gene encodes CDR1 LGHNA and CDR2 YSLEER. CDR3 sequence reads: CASSQFWILNTGELFF. In DNA, the CDR3 is TGCGCCAGCAGCCAATTTTGGATCCTGAACACCGGGGAGCTGTTTTTT.

The chain employs TRBV7-8 and TRBJ1-2; unclear D gene. Germline lookup yields CDR1 SGHVS and CDR2 FQNEAQ. This CDR3 contains 13 residues. The V gene lost 2 bases and the J gene lost 2 bases, with 6 bases spanning the gap. The CDR3 reads CASSLKENYGYTF. As DNA, the CDR3 is TGTGCCAGCAGCTTAAAGGAAAACTATGGCTACACCTTC.